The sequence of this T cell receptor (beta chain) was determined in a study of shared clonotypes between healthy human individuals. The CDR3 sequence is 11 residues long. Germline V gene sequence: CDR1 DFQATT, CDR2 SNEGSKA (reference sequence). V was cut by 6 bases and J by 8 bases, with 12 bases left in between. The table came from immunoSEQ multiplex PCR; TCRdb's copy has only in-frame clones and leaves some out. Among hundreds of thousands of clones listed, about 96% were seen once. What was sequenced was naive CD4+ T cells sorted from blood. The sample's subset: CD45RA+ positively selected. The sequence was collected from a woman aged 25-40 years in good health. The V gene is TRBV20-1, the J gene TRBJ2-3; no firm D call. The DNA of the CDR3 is TGCAGTGCCCTCTCATTGGGTACGCAGTATTTT. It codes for CSALSLGTQYF.